The 24 T cell receptor beta chains in this list originate from one sample, sequenced in a study of blood T cell repertoires in COVID-19. The repertoire was sequenced with immunoSEQ multiplex PCR; TCRdb's copy has only in-frame clones and lacks some. The sample gives around 180,000 clones, about 80% of which show up once; around 12% is in the top ten. Sequenced: PBMCs or T cells enriched from blood (not recorded which). The receptors derive from a man aged 50 or older who had recovered from COVID-19.

The chain employs TRBV28 and TRBJ2-1; 8 bases match TRBD2. Germline trimming cut 4 bases from V and 3 bases from J; bases unmatched to any gene: 8. This CDR3 is built from 16 residues. Germline V gene data show CDR1 as MDHEN and CDR2 as SYDVKM. For the CDR3, the DNA is TGTGCCAGCAGTTCCCCCAGCGGGGGCCGCTACAATGAGCAGTTCTTC. Amino acids: CASSSPSGGRYNEQFF.

Here the CDR3 DNA reads TGTGCCAGCAGTTTAGAAGCCGGACAGTATAATTCACCCCTCCACTTT. Its protein product is CASSLEAGQYNSPLHF. The chain is built from TRBV27 and TRBJ1-6; TRBD1 is a possible D gene (6 bases). The CDR3 consists of 16 residues. Per germline, CDR1 MNHEY and CDR2 SMNVEV (reference sequence). Trimming took off 2 bases at V and 4 bases at J, with 12 bases between the two ends.

This clone has just one count. The chain is built from TRBV2 and TRBJ1-1; tentative D call: TRBD1 (6 bases). Looked up from germline, CDR1 is SNHLY and CDR2 is FYNNEI. The CDR3 spans 16 residues. V was trimmed by 3 bases and J by 7 bases, leaving 21 bases between them. CDR3 amino acids: CASSDHRTYRDGEAFF. Here the CDR3 DNA reads TGTGCCAGCAGTGACCATCGGACCTACAGGGATGGTGAAGCTTTCTTT.

This sequence joins TRBV12-3 or TRBV12-4 and TRBJ1-2; 9 bases fit TRBD1. The CDR3 length is 13 residues. The J segment lost 6 bases and the V segment lost 7 bases, leaving 6 bases of the junction unmatched. The CDR3 nucleotides are TGTGCCAGCACCGCGGACAGGGGTGATGGCTACACCTTC. This translates into CASTADRGDGYTF.

The V call is TRBV5-6, the J call TRBJ2-7; no clear D gene. Germline V lookup: CDR1 SGHDT, CDR2 YYEEEE. CDR3 length: 12 amino acids. V was trimmed by 1 base and J by 7 bases, leaving 9 bases between them. CDR3 residues: CASSLRGVEQYF. CDR3 bases: TGTGCCAGCAGCTTGAGAGGCGTGGAGCAGTACTTC.

This clone showed up just once. The genes are TRBV28 and TRBJ1-2, with a weak D call TRBD1 (6 bases). This CDR3 region has 14 residues. Germline lookup yields CDR1 MDHEN and CDR2 SYDVKM. Trimming left V 8 bases short and J 7 bases short, with 20 bases between. The CDR3 DNA is TGTGCCAGCGTGACACCGGGGGGCGGAAGTGGCTACACCTTC. Protein sequence: CASVTPGGGSGYTF.

V gene TRBV11-3 combines with J gene TRBJ2-1; 8 positions match TRBD2. This CDR3 comprises 17 residues. Germline assignment: CDR1 SGHNT and CDR2 YENEEA. After removal of 2 bases from V and 5 bases from J, the junction contained 11 bases not matched to a gene. DNA for the CDR3: TGTGCCAGCAGCTTATTTGGGGGCGGGGGGCCAGACAATGAGCAGTTCTTC. Residues: CASSLFGGGGPDNEQFF. Full variable domain (rest looked up from reference TRBV11-3 and TRBJ2-1): EAGVVQSPRYKIIEKKQPVAFWCNPISGHNTLYWYLQNLGQGPELLIRYENEEAVDDSQLPKDRFSAERLKGVDSTLKIQPAELGDSAVYLCASSLFGGGGPDNEQFFGPGTRLTVL.

The chain recombines TRBV18 with TRBJ1-4; 11 positions agree with TRBD1. The germline CDR1 and CDR2 sequences are KGHSH and LQKENI. CDR3 length: 16 residues. The V and J ends lost 4 bases and 11 bases, in that order; junction bases with no gene match: 12. Here the CDR3 reads CASSQEKRTGGLKLFF. The DNA for the CDR3 is TGTGCCAGCTCACAAGAAAAGAGGACAGGGGGCTTGAAACTGTTTTTT. The full variable domain, with the rest looked up from reference TRBV18 and TRBJ1-4, is NAGVMQNPRHLVRRRGQEARLRCSPMKGHSHVYWYRQLPEEGLKFMVYLQKENIIDESGMPKERFSAEFPKEGPSILRIQQVVRGDSAAYFCASSQEKRTGGLKLFFGSGTQLSVL.

This clone occurred a few times. CDR3 coding DNA: TGTGCCAGCAGTGAAGCGGTAAGGGGCTCCTCTGGCTACACCTTC. Amino acids: CASSEAVRGSSGYTF. The gene calls are TRBV6-1 and TRBJ1-2; tentative D call: TRBD1 (5 bases). Trimming took off 0 bases at V and 7 bases at J, with 15 bases between the two ends. The CDR3 contains 15 residues. Germline V gene sequence: CDR1 MNHNS, CDR2 SASEGT.

The chain combines TRBV5-1 with TRBJ1-3; 8 nucleotides align to TRBD1. Germline assignment: CDR1 SGHRS and CDR2 YFSETQ. J was trimmed by 2 bases and V by 4 bases; bases with no gene match: 8. The CDR3 consists of 16 residues. CDR3: CASSPRWTGPGNTIYF. The CDR3 DNA is TGCGCCAGCAGCCCGCGTTGGACAGGGCCTGGAAACACCATATATTTT.

The J gene is TRBJ2-7, the V gene TRBV5-1; the D is unclear. Germline V gives CDR1 SGHRS, CDR2 YFSETQ. The CDR3 runs to 11 residues. The V end lost 3 bases, the J end lost 4 bases, and 5 bases lay between the germline ends. The CDR3 sequence: CASSSLYEQYF. The CDR3, as DNA: TGCGCCAGCAGCTCCCTTTACGAGCAGTACTTC.

The gene calls are TRBV15 and TRBJ1-1; a weak D match, TRBD1 (5 bases). The CDR3 has 12 residues. The V and J ends lost 9 bases and 1 base respectively, with 9 bases between them. CDR1 is LNHNV, CDR2 YYDKDF, per germline (reference sequence). The CDR3 DNA sequence: TGTGCCACGGGGGGTGCGAACACTGAAGCTTTCTTT. Protein sequence: CATGGANTEAFF.

The genes are TRBV5-1 and TRBJ1-2; 11 bases fit TRBD1. The CDR3 contains 15 residues. The germline gives CDR1 SGHRS, CDR2 YFSETQ. Germline trimming cut 4 bases from V and 7 bases from J; bases unmatched to any gene: 9. CDR3 DNA: TGCGCCAGCAGCCTAGGACAGGGGGCTCTGAGTGGCTACACCTTC. It specifies CASSLGQGALSGYTF.

The rearrangement uses TRBV5-1 and TRBJ2-7; 7 bases map to TRBD1. Trimming took 4 bases from V and 3 from J; bases not matched to a gene: 7. The CDR3 contains 14 residues. The germline gives CDR1 SGHRS, CDR2 YFSETQ. The CDR3 DNA sequence: TGCGCCAGCAGCCAAAGGACAGGCAGCTACGAGCAGTACTTC. Translated: CASSQRTGSYEQYF.

This sequence joins TRBV5-1 and TRBJ1-3, with D unclear. Trimming took 0 bases from V and 0 from J, leaving 13 bases between them. CDR1 is SGHRS, CDR2 YFSETQ, per germline. This CDR3 is 17 amino acids long. CDR3 loop: CASSLVAGSNSGNTIYF. CDR3 DNA sequence: TGCGCCAGCAGCTTGGTGGCGGGATCGAACTCTGGAAACACCATATATTTT.

CDR3: CASSQKSAYGMSSPLHF. The CDR3, as DNA: TGTGCCAGCAGCCAAAAATCAGCGTACGGCATGAGTTCACCCCTCCACTTT. The chain employs TRBV14 and TRBJ1-6; D not certain. The ends were cut back, 2 bases at V and 9 bases at J, with 20 bases in the middle. The germline CDR1 and CDR2 sequences are SGHDN and FVKESK. This CDR3 contains 17 residues. Full variable domain (rest looked up from reference TRBV14 and TRBJ1-6): EAGVTQFPSHSVIEKGQTVTLRCDPISGHDNLYWYRRVMGKEIKFLLHFVKESKQDESGMPNNRFLAERTGGTYSTLKVQPAELEDSGVYFCASSQKSAYGMSSPLHFGNGTRLTVT.

V usage is TRBV27 and J usage is TRBJ2-1, with 12 nucleotides matching TRBD2. Germline V gives CDR1 MNHEY, CDR2 SMNVEV (reference sequence). This CDR3 has 15 residues. V shed 7 bases, J shed 6 bases, and the junction held 7 bases outside the gene matches. CDR3 in amino acids: CASTRRGLAGNEQFF. CDR3 in DNA: TGTGCCAGCACCCGGAGGGGACTAGCGGGCAATGAGCAGTTCTTC.

V is TRBV27 and J is TRBJ1-5; 9 bases map to TRBD1. The CDR3 consists of 17 residues. V lost 6 bases, J lost 2 bases, and 11 bases stayed unmatched. Germline V gene lookup returns CDR1 MNHEY and CDR2 SMNVEV (reference sequence). The CDR3 DNA is TGTGCCAGCAGCAGAAGACAGGGGGGTCGGGGCAATCAGCCCCAGCATTTT. Amino acid sequence: CASSRRQGGRGNQPQHF.

The gene calls are TRBV5-1 and TRBJ2-5, with 14 bases that match TRBD2. The CDR3 runs 19 residues. Germline V gene data show CDR1 as SGHRS and CDR2 as YFSETQ. Losses at the gene ends were 4 bases for V and 2 bases for J; bases not matched to a gene: 13. CDR3 bases: TGCGCCAGCAGCATAGCACCGACTAGCGGGGGGGACTCACAAGAGACCCAGTACTTC. Encoded protein: CASSIAPTSGGDSQETQYF.

This chain joins TRBV3-1 (or the pseudogene TRBV3-2) and TRBJ2-7; D is perhaps TRBD2 (7 bases). CDR1 is LGHDT and CDR2 is YNNKEL in the germline V gene (reference sequence). V lost 5 bases and J lost 6, with 20 bases in between. The CDR3 contains 15 residues. The CDR3 nucleotides are TGTGCCAGCAGCTTGGGAGGCGGGGGCCCAGCCGAGCAGTACTTC. Its protein is CASSLGGGGPAEQYF.

To note about this clone: The junction and the germline gene differ at one end; a read error may be behind it. The chain's CDR3 is CASHTLKGPGGF. CDR3 bases: TGTGCCAGCCATACCCTCAAGGGCCCCGGGGGCTTC. This chain joins TRBV25-1 and TRBJ1-2, with D possibly matching TRBD1 (5 bases). Germline CDR1 and CDR2: MGHDK and SYGVNS. The CDR3 is made up of 12 amino acids.

The rearrangement links TRBV3-1 (or the pseudogene TRBV3-2) to TRBJ2-3, with TRBD2 matching 8 bases. The V gene's germline CDR1 is LGHDT and CDR2 YNNKEL (reference sequence). Trimming took 4 bases from V and 2 from J; bases not matched to a gene: 8. The CDR3 sequence is 16 residues long. CDR3 coding DNA: TGTGCCAGCAGCCCGAACGCGGGGGGCGACACAGATACGCAGTATTTT. It yields the protein CASSPNAGGDTDTQYF.

As for this clone: One end of the junction varies from germline; a read error may be responsible. The V call is TRBV7-3, the J call TRBJ1-6; the D gene is possibly TRBD1 (6 bases). CDR3 length equals 15 residues. Germline CDR1 SGHTA, CDR2 FQGTGA. The CDR3 nucleotides read TGTGCCAGCAGTTTAAGAGCCCAGGGGAATTCACCCCTCCACTTT. This gives the protein CASSLRAQGNSPLHF.

The CDR3 region has the DNA TGCGCCAGCAGCCACAGAAGGTCTGGGGCCAACGTCCTGACTTTC. Translating it yields CASSHRRSGANVLTF. The chain couples TRBV5-1 to TRBJ2-6; D not resolved. CDR1 and CDR2 (germline): SGHRS, YFSETQ. The CDR3 length is 15 residues. V lost 4 bases and J lost 1, with 9 bases in between.